The rows below give T cell receptor beta chains drawn from one sample of a study of CD4 and CD8 cells across lung adenocarcinoma regions. A single record per CDR3 protein comes from TCRdb applying MiXCR to the PCR reads. Among some 10,000 distinct CDR3 sequences listed, more than 35% were seen once. The sequencing sample was made of CD8+ T cells from the margin of a lung tumor. The receptors originated from a male donor with lung adenocarcinoma. The CD4 and CD8 labels of this study may be unreliable. Each CDR3 is given with its conserved first and last residue.

>TRBJ1-6|TRBV27
CASNSGRSSYNSPLHF
>TRBJ2-5|TRBV6-1
CASSEGEGEVWTQYF
>TRBJ2-3|TRBV7-2
CARGSWTSRTDTQYF
>.|TRBV19
CASSGPRETQYF
>TRBJ1-1|TRBV6-5
CASSSPGFMNTEAFF
>TRBJ1-1|TRBV15
CATSRDYWAEAFF
>TRBJ2-3|TRBV10-2
CASSDPALAASQETQYF
>TRBJ1-1|TRBV30
CAWSDSEAFF
>TRBJ2-7|TRBV11-2
CASSLDEAGPYEQYF
>TRBJ2-1|TRBV6-5
CASSIDRGNEQFF
>TRBJ2-5|TRBV7-2
CASSLVGSGALQETQYF
>TRBJ2-5|TRBV6-1
CASSPGLKHAQYF
>.|TRBV12-3/TRBV12-4
CASSLHKNTQYF
>TRBJ2-5|TRBV7-6
CASSPRGRQETQYF
>.|TRBV6-1
CASCRGAKNTQYF
>TRBJ2-5|TRBV5-6
CASSPVGSHEVETQYF
>TRBJ2-1|TRBV27
CASSPGLAGNYEQFF
>TRBJ2-3|TRBV27
CASSRPGTDTQYF
>TRBJ2-4|TRBV6-2/TRBV6-3
CASSSPLAKNTQYF
>TRBJ2-1|TRBV7-2
CASSLTSGGHNEQFF
>TRBJ2-3|TRBV27
CATGLCGTNTQYF
>TRBJ2-5|TRBV27
CASNYRGWTQYF
>TRBJ2-5|TRBV27
CASSPHRRYVQYF
>TRBJ2-3|TRBV10-2
CASSELGFFEDRDFSDTQYF
>.|TRBV7-2
CASSLVVGGAYNEQYF
>TRBJ2-2|TRBV6-5
CASSWGGEAEGTGEQFF
>TRBJ2-7|TRBV6-1
CATSARADSYEQYF
>TRBJ1-1|TRBV6-1
CASRTSERNTEAFF
>TRBJ2-7|TRBV6-1
CASSRDRALSSYEQYF
>TRBJ2-1|TRBV7-3
CASSLTGQGAFYNEQFF
>TRBJ2-1|TRBV12-3/TRBV12-4
CATAAGGAAYNEQFF
>TRBJ1-4|TRBV6-1
CASAPEAGRQEKLFF
>TRBJ1-1|TRBV7-8
CASSPHRGGGTEAFF
>TRBJ2-4|TRBV3-1
CASSQEGAKNIQYF
>TRBJ2-5|TRBV7-6
CASSPTEIQETQYF
>.|TRBV6-5
CASSYSGRYEQYF
>.|TRBV6-1
CASRETGANLYEQYF
>TRBJ2-5|TRBV7-7
CASSSQGGQETQYF
>TRBJ2-3|TRBV10-3
CATRGGGEPDTQYF
>TRBJ2-4|TRBV6-2/TRBV6-3
CASSQLTGEAKNIQYF